A selection of T cell receptor beta chains follows, all from one sample in a study of shared clonotypes between healthy human individuals. TCRdb's table, derived via immunoSEQ multiplex PCR, lists solely in-frame clones and lacks some. This sample has around 1.6 million clones, with 95% to 99% found just once. Material for sequencing was naive CD4+ T cells sorted from blood. These TCRs come from a man younger than 40 in good health. CDR3s include the opening cysteine and the closing phenylalanine or tryptophan. Each record gives: J gene, clone size, CDR3 length, V gene, D gene, CDR3 DNA, CDR3 protein. A D gene is named only where the DNA matches it firmly. Size tells how often a clone was seen (once, few, many) or the class of an expanded clone, and some rows leave it out.

J: TRBJ2-2
size: .
length: 17
V: TRBV30
D: TRBD1
DNA: TGTGCCTGGAGTGTTGATAGGACAGGGGGGTTCAACAGGGAGCTGTTTTTT
CDR3: CAWSVDRTGGFNRELFF

J: TRBJ2-5
size: .
length: 17
V: TRBV14
D: .
DNA: TGTGCCAGCAGTCGACGGCAGGGTAGATACCCCACGGAGACCCAGTACTTC
CDR3: CASSRRQGRYPTETQYF

J: TRBJ1-5
size: .
length: 16
V: TRBV18
D: TRBD1
DNA: TGTGCCAGCTCATCCCTTAGGACAGGGGTGTTTCAGCCCCAGCATTTT
CDR3: CASSSLRTGVFQPQHF

J: TRBJ1-2
size: .
length: 12
V: TRBV28
D: .
DNA: TGTGCCAGCAGTTTTCCTAACTATGGCTACACCTTC
CDR3: CASSFPNYGYTF

J: TRBJ2-5
size: once
length: 13
V: TRBV5-1
D: .
DNA: TGCGCCAGCAAAGGGGACAATGAAGAGACCCAGTACTTC
CDR3: CASKGDNEETQYF

J: TRBJ2-3
size: once
length: 15
V: TRBV5-1
D: .
DNA: TGCGCCAGCAGCTCGGGAGTCCCAGACACAGATACGCAGTATTTT
CDR3: CASSSGVPDTDTQYF

J: TRBJ2-1
size: .
length: 13
V: TRBV5-6
D: .
DNA: TGTGCCAGCAGCTTCAGTCTACACAATGAGCAGTTCTTC
CDR3: CASSFSLHNEQFF

J: TRBJ1-1
size: .
length: 11
V: TRBV28
D: .
DNA: TGTGCCAGCAACCTGGGGAGGGAAGCTTTCTTT
CDR3: CASNLGREAFF

J: TRBJ1-3
size: .
length: 17
V: TRBV5-1
D: .
DNA: TGCGCCAGCTTGCCCCCGGGACCCCGAGTCTCTGGAAACACCATATATTTT
CDR3: CASLPPGPRVSGNTIYF

J: TRBJ1-1
size: .
length: 15
V: TRBV27
D: .
DNA: TGTGCCAGCAGTTTAAACCCCCCTTTGGGGACTGAAGCTTTCTTT
CDR3: CASSLNPPLGTEAFF

J: TRBJ1-1
size: .
length: 13
V: TRBV6-1
D: .
DNA: TGTGCCAGCAGCGACTGGAGTATCACTGAAGCTTTCTTT
CDR3: CASSDWSITEAFF

J: TRBJ2-1
size: .
length: 18
V: TRBV7-8
D: .
DNA: TGTGCCAGCAGCTTAGCGAGGTTTACGGGGGAGAGCGACAATGAGCAGTTCTTC
CDR3: CASSLARFTGESDNEQFF

J: TRBJ2-1
size: once
length: 14
V: TRBV27
D: .
DNA: TGTGCCAGCAGTTTAAGCCTCCCTGAGGATGAGCAGTTCTTC
CDR3: CASSLSLPEDEQFF

J: TRBJ2-7
size: .
length: 15
V: TRBV7-9
D: .
DNA: TGTGCCAGCAGCTTAGTCGGGGGTGCCATCTACGAGCAGTACTTC
CDR3: CASSLVGGAIYEQYF

J: TRBJ2-7
size: .
length: 16
V: TRBV7-9
D: TRBD1
DNA: TGTGCCAGCAGCTTATCGATCCGGGGACAGGGACACGAGCAGTACTTC
CDR3: CASSLSIRGQGHEQYF

J: TRBJ2-5
size: .
length: 14
V: TRBV27
D: TRBD2
DNA: TGTGCCAGCAGTTCCGGACTAGCGGGAGGTATCCAGTACTTC
CDR3: CASSSGLAGGIQYF

J: TRBJ2-1
size: .
length: 13
V: TRBV19
D: TRBD1
DNA: TGTGCCAGTAGTACGGGACAGGGGAATGAGCAGTTCTTC
CDR3: CASSTGQGNEQFF

J: TRBJ1-2
size: .
length: 13
V: TRBV7-2
D: .
DNA: TGTGCCAGCAGCCTCACAAATACTTGGGGCTACACCTTC
CDR3: CASSLTNTWGYTF

J: TRBJ2-7
size: .
length: 14
V: TRBV18
D: TRBD1
DNA: TGTGCCAGCTCCCTAGGACAGGGTTCCTACGAGCAGTACTTC
CDR3: CASSLGQGSYEQYF

J: TRBJ1-4
size: .
length: 10
V: TRBV2
D: .
DNA: TGTGCCAGCAGTGAAGGAAAACTGTTTTTT
CDR3: CASSEGKLFF